A single sample gave rise to the 22 T cell receptor beta chains below, sequenced in a study of cytomegalovirus exposure and HLA in healthy donors. In the PCR, 60 Vbeta and 13 Jbeta primers were used. Sequenced by immunoSEQ multiplex PCR; TCRdb stores in-frame clones only, minus some. The top ten hold about 1.6% of the sample, which has around 110,000 clones, more than 60% seen once. Sequenced material: PBMCs. These receptors all stem from a man between 18 and 29 years old in good health and CMV-seronegative.

V usage is TRBV15 and J usage is TRBJ1-4; a weak D match, TRBD1 (5 bases). The CDR3 extends over 16 amino acids. Germline-derived CDR1 and CDR2 are LNHNV and YYDKDF (reference sequence). V was cut by 2 bases and J by 7 bases, with 17 bases left in between. CDR3 protein: CATSRTPGRGSEKLFF. As DNA, the CDR3 is TGTGCCACCAGCAGAACCCCGGGGCGGGGTAGTGAAAAACTGTTTTTT.

The gene calls are TRBV7-9 and TRBJ1-5; tentative D call: TRBD1 (6 bases). Germline V gene sequence: CDR1 SEHNR, CDR2 FQNEAQ (reference sequence). The CDR3 runs to 16 residues. V lost 1 base to trimming and J lost 3 bases, with 13 bases between them. The CDR3 nucleotides read TGTGCCAGCAGCTTAGGAAACGGGGGGCTCAATCAGCCCCAGCATTTT. Its translation: CASSLGNGGLNQPQHF.

The V call is TRBV6-6, the J call TRBJ2-2; TRBD2 matches 7 bases. Germline lookup yields CDR1 MNHNY and CDR2 SVGAGI (reference sequence). V dropped 7 bases and J dropped 5; count of bases not matched to a gene: 10. This CDR3 has 15 residues. The CDR3 is CASTEAGFVTGELFF. The DNA of the CDR3 is TGTGCCAGCACAGAAGCGGGGTTCGTGACCGGGGAGCTGTTTTTT.

This clone turned up a few times. The chain has TRBV5-8 and TRBJ1-3; no definite D call. Per germline, CDR1 SGHTS and CDR2 YDEGEE. The CDR3 totals 15 residues. V was trimmed by 2 bases and J by 8 bases, leaving 17 bases between them. This chain's CDR3 is CASSFVAHPADTIYF. Written as DNA, the CDR3 is TGTGCCAGCAGCTTTGTCGCCCACCCGGCGGACACCATATATTTT. The variable domain in full, completed from reference TRBV5-8 and TRBJ1-3, reads EAGVTQSPTHLIKTRGQQATLRCSPISGHTSVYWYQQALGLGLQFLLWYDEGEERNRGNFPPRFSGRQFPNYSSELNVNALELEDSALYLCASSFVAHPADTIYFGEGSWLTVV.

The gene calls are TRBV28 and TRBJ2-5, with 9 bases fitting TRBD1. Germline V gene sequence: CDR1 MDHEN, CDR2 SYDVKM. Unmatched junction bases numbered 10, after V lost 6 bases and J lost 2 bases. The length of the CDR3 is 16 residues. The CDR3 reads CASSLTGQGRQETQYF. DNA of the CDR3: TGTGCCAGCAGCTTAACCGGACAGGGGCGTCAAGAGACCCAGTACTTC. The complete variable domain, with remaining parts taken from reference TRBV28 and TRBJ2-5, reads DVKVTQSSRYLVKRTGEKVFLECVQDMDHENMFWYRQDPGLGLRLIYFSYDVKMKEKGDIPEGYSVSREKKERFSLILESASTNQTSMYLCASSLTGQGRQETQYFGPGTRLLVL.

This clone was counted a single time. The chain employs TRBV6-5 and TRBJ2-3; no reliable D call. Trimming removed 5 bases at V and 6 bases at J, with 9 bases between. This CDR3 spans 12 amino acids. CDR1 and CDR2 from the germline V gene are MNHEY and SVGAGI. CDR3 sequence: CASSDLRDTQYF. The CDR3 DNA reads as TGTGCCAGCAGTGATCTACGGGATACGCAGTATTTT.

This clone was seen a handful of times. The chain links TRBV5-1 to TRBJ2-1; TRBD2 matches at 10 bases. J gave up 3 bases and V 0 bases, and 3 bases lay outside the gene matches. Germline CDR1 and CDR2: SGHRS and YFSETQ. This CDR3 has 16 residues. The CDR3 nucleotides read TGCGCCAGCAGCTTGGAGGCTAGCGGGAGCTACAATGAGCAGTTCTTC. It encodes CASSLEASGSYNEQFF. The full variable domain, with the rest looked up from reference TRBV5-1 and TRBJ2-1, is KAGVTQTPRYLIKTRGQQVTLSCSPISGHRSVSWYQQTPGQGLQFLFEYFSETQRNKGNFPGRFSGRQFSNSRSEMNVSTLELGDSALYLCASSLEASGSYNEQFFGPGTRLTVL.

This chain links TRBV10-3 with TRBJ2-5, with 11 bases aligning to TRBD1. This CDR3 is built from 15 residues. Germline CDR1 ENHRY, CDR2 SYGVKD. Trimming removed 1 base from V and 5 bases from J; junction bases left unmatched: 3. The CDR3: CAISEWTGGEETQYF. Here the CDR3 DNA reads TGTGCCATCAGTGAGTGGACAGGGGGCGAGGAGACCCAGTACTTC.

About this clone: At one boundary the junction diverges from the germline segment, which might be a read error. The V and J genes are TRBV28 and TRBJ2-7; tentative D call: TRBD2 (5 bases). Germline V gives CDR1 MDHEN, CDR2 SYDVKM. This CDR3 is built from 10 residues. CDR3 protein: CASGRFQRDF. The CDR3 DNA is TGTGCCAGCGGCCGGTTTCAGAGGGACTTC.

About this clone: The same CDR3 arises from other DNA sequences in this sample as well. The genes are TRBV5-1 and TRBJ1-3, with 7 bases that match TRBD1. There are 15 residues in the CDR3. J was trimmed by 4 bases and V by 3 bases; bases with no gene match: 7. Germline CDR1 SGHRS, CDR2 YFSETQ. CDR3 nucleotide sequence: TGCGCCAGCAGCTCGGTCCCGGGACAGGGAAACACCATATATTTT. Its translation: CASSSVPGQGNTIYF.

This clone appeared once. The rearrangement joins TRBV6-5 to TRBJ1-5; a weak D match, TRBD1 (5 bases). Trimming took off 5 bases at V and 6 bases at J, with 11 bases between the two ends. In germline, CDR1 is MNHEY, CDR2 SVGAGI. The CDR3 covers 13 residues. CDR3 residues: CASSQNRIQPQHF. CDR3 in DNA: TGTGCCAGCAGTCAGAACAGGATTCAGCCCCAGCATTTT.

The table lists this clone with a count of one. The chain couples TRBV7-2 to TRBJ2-7, with D unresolved. The V end was cut by 2 bases, the J end by 3 bases, with 11 bases between. CDR1 and CDR2 (germline): SGHTA, FQGNSA. The CDR3 runs to 14 residues. CDR3 sequence: CASSLTLASYEQYF. CDR3 DNA sequence: TGTGCCAGCAGCTTAACGTTGGCCAGCTACGAGCAGTACTTC.

Only one count was recorded for this clone. This rearrangement joins TRBV13 to TRBJ2-2; 11 positions match TRBD2. CDR1 and CDR2 (germline): PRHDT, FYEKMQ (reference sequence). V shed 3 bases and J 6 bases; nucleotides not matched to a gene: 6. The CDR3 runs 16 residues. The CDR3 nucleotides are TGTGCCAGCAGCTTTAGGCTAGCGGGAGGTTCCGGGGAGCTGTTTTTT. Translation: CASSFRLAGGSGELFF.

The J gene is TRBJ1-6, the V gene TRBV27, with TRBD1 identical over 7 bases. Germline V gene sequence: CDR1 MNHEY, CDR2 SMNVEV (reference sequence). CDR3 length: 19 amino acids. Trimming removed 5 bases from V and 0 bases from J; junction bases left unmatched: 13. CDR3 region: CASSLTPGQRSSYNSPLHF. The CDR3 region has the DNA TGTGCCAGCAGTCTAACCCCGGGACAGAGGAGCTCCTATAATTCACCCCTCCACTTT.

The chain combines TRBV30 with TRBJ2-7; 8 bases line up with TRBD1. This CDR3 comprises 12 residues. The V gene's germline CDR1 is GTSNPN and CDR2 SVGIG (reference sequence). J lost 3 bases, V lost 2 bases, and 0 bases had no gene match. DNA of the CDR3: TGTGCCTGGAGTACAGGGGGCTACGAGCAGTACTTC. Its protein product is CAWSTGGYEQYF.

This clone was recorded a few times. The rearrangement uses TRBV19 and TRBJ1-1; the D gene is possibly TRBD1 (5 bases). Germline-derived CDR1 and CDR2 are LNHDA and SQIVND (reference sequence). Trimming cost V 3 bases and J 11 bases, with 16 bases left between them. The CDR3 is 13 residues long. CDR3: CASSMAGIKDAFF. CDR3 DNA: TGTGCCAGTAGTATGGCAGGGATAAAAGATGCTTTCTTT.

This chain links TRBV18 with TRBJ2-3; TRBD2 is a possible D gene (6 bases). There are 13 residues in the CDR3. V gave up 2 bases and J gave up 5 bases, with 8 bases separating them. The germline V gene has CDR1 KGHSH and CDR2 LQKENI. CDR3 residues: CASSPGGGDTQYF. The DNA of the CDR3 is TGTGCCAGCTCACCAGGGGGAGGAGATACGCAGTATTTT.

The V call is TRBV27, the J call TRBJ2-5; tentative D call: TRBD2 (5 bases). CDR3 length: 15 amino acids. Trimming removed 6 bases from V and 4 bases from J, with 18 bases in between. From germline, CDR1 is MNHEY and CDR2 SMNVEV (reference sequence). The CDR3, as DNA: TGTGCCAGCAGCGCCCCCGGACTGCCGGGAGAGACCCAGTACTTC. Its translation: CASSAPGLPGETQYF.

A few counts support this clone. This chain joins TRBV30 and TRBJ2-2; 9 nucleotides match TRBD1. Germline V gene sequence: CDR1 GTSNPN, CDR2 SVGIG (reference sequence). The CDR3 totals 14 residues. After removal of 1 base from V and 5 bases from J, the junction contained 2 bases not matched to a gene. The CDR3 nucleotides read TGTGCCTGGAGTGCACAGGGGGCGACCGGGGAGCTGTTTTTT. It codes for CAWSAQGATGELFF.

This clone has only one observation. The V call is TRBV6-6, the J call TRBJ1-1; 7 nucleotides match TRBD1. Germline values: CDR1 MNHNY, CDR2 SVGAGI (reference sequence). The CDR3 sequence is 16 residues long. Trimming removed 1 base from V and 2 bases from J; junction bases left unmatched: 7. CDR3 sequence (DNA): TGTGCCAGCAGTTACTTAAGGGACAGATCTAACACTGAAGCTTTCTTT. Its translation is CASSYLRDRSNTEAFF.

A single count supports this clone. V gene TRBV7-9 combines with J gene TRBJ1-4, with D possibly matching TRBD1 (5 bases). CDR1 is SEHNR and CDR2 is FQNEAQ in the germline V gene (reference sequence). V dropped 7 bases and J dropped 3 bases, with 15 bases sitting between them. The CDR3 totals 15 residues. Here the CDR3 DNA reads TGTGCCAGCAATCCCTCGGGGGGGGCTAATGAAAAACTGTTTTTT. This sequence encodes CASNPSGGANEKLFF.

V usage is TRBV12-5 and J usage is TRBJ1-1; perhaps TRBD1 as D (6 bases). Trimming pared 5 bases from V and 6 bases from J, leaving 16 bases between. CDR3 length: 14 residues. In germline, CDR1 is LGHNT, CDR2 FRNRAP. In DNA, the CDR3 is TGTGCTAGTGGTGTGGGGGGGCTTAGGCCTGAAGCTTTCTTT. Amino acid sequence: CASGVGGLRPEAFF.